This TCR beta chain was sequenced during a study of blood T cell repertoires in COVID-19. Study in general: T cells, B-cell-depleted T cells, or PBMCs supplied cDNA or gDNA.

Notes on this clone: The same CDR3 is also encoded by other DNA sequences in this sample.

Participant ages covered about 18 to 95 years across 24 US areas. Participant reports of clinical history set cohort assignment. Cohort 3 recovered donors had two negative PCRs, clearance, or symptom resolution. The protocol was immunoSEQ multiplex PCR, while the TCRdb copy is restricted to in-frame clones and leaves out a portion. The repertoire includes about 370,000 clones, 75% to 90% of them detected once, and 0.9% to 1.1% sits in the top ten. V shed 4 bases and J shed 9 bases, with 8 bases lying between them. CDR3 size: 11 residues. Germline V lookup: CDR1 SGHRS, CDR2 YFSETQ. This chain uses TRBV5-1 with TRBJ2-1, with D hard to call. The source is a young man who had recovered from COVID-19. Sequenced material: PBMCs or T cells enriched from blood (not recorded which). CDR3 region: CASSLGPEQFF. CDR3 sequence (DNA): TGCGCCAGCAGCCTAGGCCCTGAGCAGTTCTTC. Variable domain in full (rest from reference TRBV5-1 and TRBJ2-1): KAGVTQTPRYLIKTRGQQVTLSCSPISGHRSVSWYQQTPGQGLQFLFEYFSETQRNKGNFPGRFSGRQFSNSRSEMNVSTLELGDSALYLCASSLGPEQFFGPGTRLTVL.